These 27 T cell receptor beta chains originate from one sample sequenced in a study of blood T cells in healthy people across ages. Together with a sample-barcoded 5' primer, a J-beta primer mix was included in a second PCR lasting roughly 6 to 12 cycles. TCRdb re-derived calls from the 5' RACE reads in MiXCR, one entry per CDR3 protein. The sample has hundreds of thousands of distinct CDR3 sequences; 20% to 30% are singletons. These data also featured in a second study, about T cells of mothers and their children.

Sequenced: blood. The source is a boy between 5 and 17 years old in good health.

The gene calls are TRBV2 and TRBJ1-6; 7 bases fit TRBD1. V lost 4 bases and J lost 7; bases outside the gene matches: 4. This CDR3 has 14 amino acids. Looked up from germline, CDR1 is SNHLY and CDR2 is FYNNEI. The CDR3: CASSVTGRNSPLHF. The CDR3 bases are TGTGCCAGCAGTGTGACAGGGAGGAATTCACCCCTCCACTTT.

The rearrangement links TRBV5-5 to TRBJ2-7; D not certain. V dropped 4 bases and J dropped 3 bases, with 17 bases sitting between them. The CDR3 runs 15 residues. Germline V lookup: CDR1 SGHKS, CDR2 YYEKEE (reference sequence). The CDR3 nucleotides read TGTGCCAGCAGCCCAGACACCTCTGGCCTCTACGAGCAGTACTTC. This sequence encodes CASSPDTSGLYEQYF.

This clonotype was counted only a few times. The chain joins TRBV9 to TRBJ2-5; either TRBD1 or TRBD2 may fit D (5 bases each). CDR1 is SGDLS and CDR2 is YYNGEE in the germline V gene. This CDR3 has 17 amino acids. Trimming shortened V by 0 bases and J by 0 bases, and 15 bases separated the two germline ends. CDR3 sequence: CASSVAPGTRYQETQYF. The CDR3, as DNA: TGTGCCAGCAGCGTAGCACCAGGGACCAGGTACCAAGAGACCCAGTACTTC.

This clonotype was seen a few times. The rearrangement links TRBV6-2 or TRBV6-3 to TRBJ2-7, with TRBD2 identical over 12 bases. Germline-derived CDR1 and CDR2 are MNHEY and SVGEGT. The CDR3 spans 16 residues. The J segment lost 8 bases and the V segment lost 2 bases, leaving 10 bases of the junction unmatched. The CDR3, as DNA: TGTGCCAGCAGTTACGCGGGTAGGACTAGCGGGACAAAGCAGTACTTC. Amino acids: CASSYAGRTSGTKQYF.

This chain joins TRBV4-2 and TRBJ1-5; D might be TRBD1 (6 bases). The CDR3 covers 16 residues. The V end was cut by 4 bases, the J end by 9 bases, with 22 bases between. Looked up from germline, CDR1 is LGHNA and CDR2 is YNFKEQ. The CDR3 loop reads CASSPSGGTTNGPQHF. As DNA, the CDR3 is TGTGCCAGCAGCCCAAGCGGGGGCACCACTAATGGGCCCCAGCATTTT.

In its sample, this clonotype was seen many times. This sequence joins TRBV7-2 and TRBJ2-1; TRBD1 matches at 7 bases. V gave up 5 bases and J gave up 4 bases; unmatched junction bases: 8. CDR1 and CDR2 from the germline V gene are SGHTA and FQGNSA. This CDR3 region has 15 residues. The CDR3 DNA sequence: TGTGCCAGCAGCCTAACCGGGACAGCATACAATGAGCAGTTCTTC. Translation gives CASSLTGTAYNEQFF.

The chain recombines TRBV6-1 with TRBJ1-2; D not resolved. V shed 4 bases and J shed 1 base, with 7 bases lying between them. Germline-derived CDR1 and CDR2 are MNHNS and SASEGT. The CDR3 has 13 amino acids. CDR3 sequence (DNA): TGTGCCAGCAGTGGTCAGCTTAACTATGGCTACACCTTC. Encoded protein: CASSGQLNYGYTF.

This clonotype has a count of ten or more. This sequence joins TRBV12-3 or TRBV12-4 and TRBJ2-5; 11 bases match TRBD2. Near its end, the DNA agrees better with TRBJ2-7, so the J call may be wrong. The CDR3 contains 15 residues. CDR3 residues: CASSPLAGGHYEQYF. CDR3 in DNA: TGTGCCAGCAGTCCCCTAGCGGGAGGACACTACGAGCAGTACTTC.

This clonotype came up a few times. This chain connects TRBV6-5 to TRBJ2-5; 12 nucleotides line up with TRBD2. The J call is in doubt because the DNA end fits TRBJ2-7 better. Germline-derived CDR1 and CDR2 are MNHEY and SVGAGI. The CDR3 has 15 amino acids. CDR3 in amino acids: CASRRLAGVSYEQYF. DNA of the CDR3: TGTGCCAGCAGGCGACTAGCGGGGGTCTCCTACGAGCAGTACTTC.

V and J are TRBV20-1 and TRBJ1-2; 7 bases align to TRBD1. The V gene end was trimmed by 3 bases and the J gene end by 4 bases; junction bases not matched to a gene: 8. Germline V CDR1 and CDR2: DFQATT, SNEGSKA (reference sequence). There are 14 residues in the CDR3. The CDR3 region is CSASWGYRGYGYTF. CDR3 nucleotide sequence: TGCAGTGCTAGTTGGGGTTACAGGGGCTATGGCTACACCTTC.

The V and J genes are TRBV28 and TRBJ1-5, with a weak D call TRBD1 (5 bases). Trimming took 3 bases from V and 5 from J, leaving 14 bases between them. The CDR3 contains 15 residues. Germline V lookup: CDR1 MDHEN, CDR2 SYDVKM. CDR3 coding DNA: TGTGCCAGCAGTTTCCGTAGGGGCGCGGATCAGCCCCAGCATTTT. Protein sequence: CASSFRRGADQPQHF.

V is TRBV20-1 and J is TRBJ2-5; no reliable D call. V was clipped by 0 bases and J by 1 base, with 9 bases between them. Per the germline V gene, CDR1 is DFQATT and CDR2 is SNEGSKA (reference sequence). The CDR3 totals 14 residues. CDR3 in DNA: TGCAGTGCTAGAGATTGGGCAGCCCAAGAGACCCAGTACTTC. It yields the protein CSARDWAAQETQYF.

This clonotype was seen a handful of times. This chain's CDR3 is CASNINVGLAKNIQYF. The CDR3 nucleotides are TGTGCCAGCAACATCAACGTCGGGTTAGCCAAAAACATTCAGTACTTC. The chain combines TRBV7-2 with TRBJ2-4; D gene unclear. This CDR3 spans 16 amino acids. Germline V gene data show CDR1 as SGHTA and CDR2 as FQGNSA. Trimming took off 7 bases at V and 0 bases at J, with 16 bases between the two ends.

The chain uses TRBV3-1 and TRBJ2-1; D not resolved. CDR1 is LGHDT and CDR2 is YNNKEL in the germline V gene (reference sequence). This CDR3 has 19 residues. V was clipped by 0 bases and J by 0 bases, with 18 bases between them. CDR3 DNA: TGTGCCAGCAGCCAAGATTTTTTGGGCGGCCCTGCCTCCTACAATGAGCAGTTCTTC. As protein: CASSQDFLGGPASYNEQFF.

The V and J genes are TRBV20-1 and TRBJ2-3; 7 bases align to TRBD2. V lost 1 base to trimming and J lost 1 base; unmatched junction nucleotides: 8. Germline V gene data show CDR1 as DFQATT and CDR2 as SNEGSKA (reference sequence). The CDR3 extends over 16 amino acids. CDR3 loop: CSARALSGTRTDTQYF. The DNA of the CDR3 is TGCAGTGCTAGAGCTCTGAGCGGGACCCGCACAGATACGCAGTATTTT.

The J gene is TRBJ1-2, the V gene TRBV7-2; no reliable D call. V was shortened by 0 bases and J by 9 bases, with 14 bases between the two germline ends. Germline V lookup: CDR1 SGHTA, CDR2 FQGNSA. This CDR3 is 14 amino acids long. The CDR3 reads CASSLAPARERYTF. The CDR3 DNA reads TGTGCCAGCAGCTTAGCGCCGGCAAGGGAACGCTACACCTTC.

This clonotype has just a few counts. The chain uses TRBV4-1 and TRBJ1-3, with TRBD1 matching over 7 bases. The CDR3 length is 18 residues. J was trimmed by 0 bases and V by 1 base; bases with no gene match: 9. Germline CDR1 reads MGHRA; CDR2 reads YSYEKL. CDR3 nucleotides: TGCGCCAGCAGCCAAGGTCTTATCCGGGACAGCTCTGGAAACACCATATATTTT. It yields the protein CASSQGLIRDSSGNTIYF.

The chain couples TRBV12-3 or TRBV12-4 to TRBJ2-7; 11 nucleotides align to TRBD2. Losses at the gene ends were 6 bases for V and 3 bases for J; bases not matched to a gene: 13. There are 17 residues in the CDR3. CDR3: CASSESTGTSGFYEQYF. CDR3 nucleotides: TGTGCCAGCAGCGAGTCGACCGGGACTAGCGGATTCTACGAGCAGTACTTC.

The chain combines TRBV9 with TRBJ2-5, with D unclear. Per germline, CDR1 SGDLS and CDR2 YYNGEE. Trimming cost V 0 bases and J 2 bases, with 11 bases left between them. The CDR3 extends over 15 amino acids. CDR3 sequence (DNA): TGTGCCAGCAGCGTAGCCCCAACAGAACAAGAGACCCAGTACTTC. It translates to CASSVAPTEQETQYF.

Regarding this clonotype: The conserved phenylalanine or tryptophan is not found at the CDR3 terminus, so this likely reflects a read error. This chain links TRBV25-1 with TRBJ1-3, with 8 bases identical to TRBD1. Trimming at V came to 2 bases and at J to 4 bases, leaving 4 bases not matched to a gene. CDR1 and CDR2 (germline): MGHDK, SYGVNS. The CDR3 loop spans 15 amino acids. The CDR3 DNA follows: TGTGCCAGCAGTGAAGGTGGGACAGGAGGAAACACCATATATCTT. Encoded protein: CASSEGGTGGNTIYL.

The chain has TRBV11-2 and TRBJ2-7; D is unresolved. Germline CDR1 and CDR2: SGHAT and FQNNGV. The CDR3 totals 13 residues. Between the trimmed V and J ends, which lost 6 bases and 5 bases, there was a span of 14 bases. In nucleotides, the CDR3 is TGTGCCAGCAGAAACGGGTGGGTCCACGAGCAGTACTTC. It encodes CASRNGWVHEQYF.

This rearrangement joins TRBV4-3 to TRBJ2-1; a possible D gene is TRBD1 (5 bases). The germline V and J ends were trimmed by 0 bases and 9 bases, with 18 bases remaining between them. The germline V gene has CDR1 LGHNA and CDR2 YSLEER. This CDR3 comprises 16 residues. The CDR3 loop reads CASSQDRVLQGREQFF. The CDR3 nucleotides read TGCGCCAGCAGCCAAGATAGAGTGCTTCAGGGTCGTGAGCAGTTCTTC.

The J gene is TRBJ2-7, the V gene TRBV20-1, with 7 bases aligning to TRBD2. This CDR3 spans 15 amino acids. V shed 6 bases and J 7 bases; nucleotides not matched to a gene: 18. The germline V gene encodes CDR1 DFQATT and CDR2 SNEGSKA (reference sequence). The CDR3 DNA is TGCAGTGCCGATCCCCCGCAGGGAGGGAGCGTGGAGCAGTACTTC. Protein product: CSADPPQGGSVEQYF.

This clonotype was counted a few times. The chain recombines TRBV5-6 with TRBJ2-3, with 7 positions matching TRBD1. The germline gives CDR1 SGHDT, CDR2 YYEEEE. This CDR3 is 16 amino acids long. V lost 1 base and J lost 5; bases outside the gene matches: 10. CDR3 in amino acids: CASSLTRQGFIDTQYF. In nucleotides, the CDR3 is TGTGCCAGCAGCTTGACGCGACAGGGCTTCATAGATACGCAGTATTTT. The variable domain in full, with the rest retrieved from reference TRBV5-6 and TRBJ2-3, is DAGVTQSPTHLIKTRGQQVTLRCSPKSGHDTVSWYQQALGQGPQFIFQYYEEEERQRGNFPDRFSGHQFPNYSSELNVNALLLGDSALYLCASSLTRQGFIDTQYFGPGTRLTVL.

In its sample, this clonotype was seen a few times. This sequence joins TRBV7-3 and TRBJ1-1, with D tentatively TRBD1 (6 bases). V lost 8 bases and J 1 base, leaving 11 bases between the germline ends. CDR3 size: 13 residues. CDR1 and CDR2 (germline): SGHTA, FQGTGA. The CDR3 region is CASAQGPNTEAFF. The CDR3 bases are TGTGCCAGCGCCCAGGGGCCGAACACTGAAGCTTTCTTT.

A few counts support this clonotype. This rearrangement joins TRBV6-2 or TRBV6-3 to TRBJ2-1; TRBD2 matches at 12 bases. This CDR3 is built from 17 residues. V lost 3 bases, J lost 2 bases, and 5 bases stayed unmatched. Germline assignment: CDR1 MNHEY and CDR2 SVGEGT. The CDR3 nucleotides read TGTGCCAGCAGTTATGATCGGACTAGCGGGACCTACAATGAGCAGTTCTTC. This encodes CASSYDRTSGTYNEQFF.

With regard to this clonotype: Mismatch with germline at one junction end may stem from a read error. This chain connects TRBV7-9 to TRBJ2-7; TRBD1 matches at 7 bases. Germline V gene sequence: CDR1 SEHNR, CDR2 FQNEAQ (reference sequence). There are 13 residues in the CDR3. The CDR3 coding sequence is TGTGCCAGCAGCCGGGACAGTGACTACGGGCAGTACTTC. It translates to CASSRDSDYGQYF.